This TCR beta chain was identified in a study of T cells in Graves' hyperthyroidism and ophthalmopathy. General study results and limits: Researchers report that a 13 V-J model separated ophthalmopathy from stable hyperthyroidism.

This clonotype was counted only a few times. Its specificity is unknown. Germline CDR1 is PRHDT and CDR2 is FYEKMQ (reference sequence). V was shortened by 4 bases and J by 3 bases, with 12 bases between the two germline ends. The CDR3 runs to 14 residues. Amplified TCR beta CDR3 regions came from RNA transcripts. TCR CDR3 regions were first amplified by RT-PCR with HTBI primers. MiXCR, applied by TCRdb to the multiplex PCR reads, yields one record per CDR3 protein. The repertoire holds about 180,000 distinct CDR3 sequences, with about 9% as singletons. Each 10 ml fresh peripheral blood draw supplied the PBMCs.

The TCR sequence derives from a young woman with Graves' hyperthyroidism that later progressed to Graves' ophthalmopathy. The specimen sequenced was blood. The chain links TRBV13 to TRBJ2-5; a weak D match, TRBD2 (5 bases). The CDR3 loop reads CASSWSVGEETQYF. The CDR3 DNA follows: TGTGCCAGCAGCTGGTCCGTCGGGGAAGAGACCCAGTACTTC.